Each of the 32 T cell receptor beta chains below was sequenced from the same sample in a study of blood T cell repertoires in COVID-19. Profiled with immunoSEQ multiplex PCR; TCRdb holds only in-frame clones, not every one. The table has a few hundred thousand clones, around nine tenths seen once. The specimen sequenced was peripheral blood. These TCRs come from a man aged 35-49 years who had recovered from COVID-19.

The V call is TRBV4-1, the J call TRBJ2-7, with a tentative D call TRBD1 (5 bases). Between the trimmed V and J ends, which lost 1 base and 2 bases, there was a span of 15 bases. The CDR3 has 16 amino acids. CDR1 is MGHRA and CDR2 is YSYEKL in the germline V gene. CDR3 coding DNA: TGCGCCAGCAGCCAAGTGGTGCGGCAGGGCGCCTACGAGCAGTACTTC. It is translated as CASSQVVRQGAYEQYF.

The chain employs TRBV7-8 and TRBJ1-1; the D gene is possibly TRBD1 (5 bases). Germline V lookup: CDR1 SGHVS, CDR2 FQNEAQ. Trimming stripped 2 bases from V and 3 bases from J, with 13 bases between. The CDR3 is 15 residues long. CDR3 in DNA: TGTGCCAGCAGCTTATTAGGTGAAGGGGACACTGAAGCTTTCTTT. Amino acid sequence: CASSLLGEGDTEAFF.

The chain couples TRBV6-6 to TRBJ2-7, with a weak D call TRBD1 (5 bases). Trimming pared 0 bases from V and 4 bases from J, leaving 10 bases between. Germline V gene data show CDR1 as MNHNY and CDR2 as SVGAGI (reference sequence). This CDR3 contains 14 residues. This CDR3 reads CASSYSGQGYEQYF. CDR3 DNA sequence: TGTGCCAGCAGTTACTCGGGTCAGGGATACGAGCAGTACTTC.

The chain joins TRBV3-1 (or the pseudogene TRBV3-2) to TRBJ2-7; 7 bases align to TRBD1. Germline V gives CDR1 LGHDT, CDR2 YNNKEL (reference sequence). This CDR3 spans 15 amino acids. J was trimmed by 3 bases and V by 4 bases; bases with no gene match: 9. The CDR3 protein is CASSRQRGQYYEQYF. The CDR3 DNA follows: TGTGCCAGCAGCCGACAAAGGGGACAGTACTACGAGCAGTACTTC.

The V call is TRBV9, the J call TRBJ2-5; 9 bases are shared with TRBD1. V was pared by 4 bases and J by 9 bases, with 13 bases of the junction left unmatched. Germline V gene lookup returns CDR1 SGDLS and CDR2 YYNGEE. This CDR3 is built from 15 residues. The CDR3 nucleotides read TGTGCCAGCAGCCCTAGAGGAACAGGGGGCGAGGCCCAGTACTTC. Its translation: CASSPRGTGGEAQYF.

This chain uses TRBV3-1 (or the pseudogene TRBV3-2) with TRBJ1-3; 9 nucleotides align to TRBD1. V lost 5 bases and J lost 7; bases outside the gene matches: 9. The CDR3 runs 15 residues. From germline, CDR1 is LGHDT and CDR2 YNNKEL (reference sequence). The CDR3 spells CASSDRDREWNTIYF. The CDR3 DNA is TGTGCCAGCAGCGACCGGGACAGGGAGTGGAACACCATATATTTT.

CDR3 in amino acids: CASSLGRQGPYNEQFF. The DNA for the CDR3 is TGTGCCAGCAGCTTAGGGAGACAGGGACCTTACAATGAGCAGTTCTTC. The V call is TRBV7-7, the J call TRBJ2-1; 7 bases fit TRBD1. The CDR3 runs 16 residues. Trimming took 1 base from V and 4 from J; bases not matched to a gene: 7. Per germline, CDR1 SSHAT and CDR2 FNYEAQ (reference sequence).

Only one count was recorded for this clone. The rearrangement uses TRBV4-3 and TRBJ2-7; TRBD2 is a possible D gene (7 bases). The ends were cut back, 0 bases at V and 2 bases at J, with 14 bases in the middle. The CDR3 length is 16 residues. Germline-derived CDR1 and CDR2 are LGHNA and YSLEER. The CDR3: CASSQDPAGAAYEQYF. For the CDR3, the DNA is TGCGCCAGCAGCCAAGATCCCGCGGGGGCCGCCTACGAGCAGTACTTC.

The rearrangement joins TRBV7-2 to TRBJ2-7; 8 nucleotides match TRBD2. The V gene's germline CDR1 is SGHTA and CDR2 FQGNSA. This CDR3 comprises 16 residues. V shed 4 bases, J shed 3 bases, and the junction held 11 bases outside the gene matches. CDR3 loop: CASSSLRARGVYEQYF. CDR3 nucleotides: TGTGCCAGCAGCTCCCTAAGGGCGCGGGGGGTCTACGAGCAGTACTTC.

This clone was seen a single time. The gene calls are TRBV10-3 and TRBJ2-7; TRBD2 aligns across 9 bases. Unmatched junction bases numbered 6, after V lost 4 bases and J lost 5 bases. This CDR3 is 14 amino acids long. Germline loops: CDR1 ENHRY, CDR2 SYGVKD. In nucleotides, the CDR3 is TGTGCCATCAGTGTGCTAGCGGGAACGGACGAGCAGTACTTC. Translating gives CAISVLAGTDEQYF.

This clone was detected only a few times. CDR3 loop: CASSLSIRGSGYTF. As DNA, the CDR3 is TGTGCCAGCAGTTTATCGATAAGGGGTTCTGGCTACACCTTC. The chain recombines TRBV27 with TRBJ1-2; a weak D match, TRBD1 (5 bases). Germline CDR1 reads MNHEY; CDR2 reads SMNVEV (reference sequence). There are 14 residues in the CDR3. V was shortened by 0 bases and J by 7 bases, with 12 bases between the two germline ends.

The chain links TRBV25-1 to TRBJ2-7; no definite D call. Germline V gives CDR1 MGHDK, CDR2 SYGVNS. The CDR3 consists of 11 residues. The V gene lost 5 bases and the J gene lost 4 bases, with 6 bases spanning the gap. The CDR3 DNA is TGTGCCAGCAGTCGGGTATACGAGCAGTACTTC. It encodes CASSRVYEQYF.

This clone was detected ten times or more. V and J are TRBV19 and TRBJ1-2, with D possibly being TRBD1 (5 bases). Trimming took off 2 bases at V and 1 base at J, with 8 bases between the two ends. The CDR3 length is 14 residues. Germline CDR1 is LNHDA and CDR2 is SQIVND (reference sequence). Here the CDR3 reads CASSIWGSNYGYTF. The CDR3 DNA sequence: TGTGCCAGTAGTATATGGGGCAGTAACTATGGCTACACCTTC.

Of note for this clone: The same CDR3 also results from other DNA sequences found in this sample. This sequence joins TRBV9 and TRBJ2-1; D remains ambiguous. The CDR3 has 12 residues. Germline V gives CDR1 SGDLS, CDR2 YYNGEE. V lost 0 bases to trimming and J lost 7 bases, with 5 bases between them. CDR3 nucleotides: TGTGCCAGCAGCGTAGTGTCAAATGAGCAGTTCTTC. This translates into CASSVVSNEQFF.

The V call is TRBV7-2, the J call TRBJ1-3; tentatively, D is TRBD1 (5 bases). The germline V gene has CDR1 SGHTA and CDR2 FQGNSA. The CDR3 extends over 15 amino acids. Trimming left V 5 bases short and J 0 bases short, with 11 bases between. The chain's CDR3 is CASSLTGASGNTIYF. CDR3 in DNA: TGTGCCAGCAGCCTCACTGGGGCCTCTGGAAACACCATATATTTT. The variable domain in full, with the rest retrieved from reference TRBV7-2 and TRBJ1-3, is GAGVSQSPSNKVTEKGKDVELRCDPISGHTALYWYRQSLGQGLEFLIYFQGNSAPDKSGLPSDRFSAERTGGSVSTLTIQRTQQEDSAVYLCASSLTGASGNTIYFGEGSWLTVV.

CDR3 coding DNA: TGTGCCAGCGTGACGGGGGGAGAGACCCAGTACTTC. Protein product: CASVTGGETQYF. The chain combines TRBV2 with TRBJ2-5; 7 positions agree with TRBD2. This CDR3 is built from 12 residues. V gave up 8 bases and J gave up 4 bases; unmatched junction bases: 4. Germline CDR1 is SNHLY and CDR2 is FYNNEI.

CDR3 protein: CASTKGLPSAGELFF. The CDR3 DNA follows: TGTGCCAGTACGAAGGGACTACCCTCGGCCGGGGAGCTGTTTTTT. The chain links TRBV19 to TRBJ2-2; TRBD2 matches 7 bases. CDR1 is LNHDA, CDR2 SQIVND, per germline (reference sequence). This CDR3 has 15 residues. V lost 7 bases to trimming and J lost 6 bases; unmatched junction nucleotides: 11.

The chain employs TRBV12-5 and TRBJ1-6; 7 bases fit TRBD1. CDR3 length: 17 residues. The germline CDR1 and CDR2 sequences are LGHNT and FRNRAP. The V gene end was trimmed by 2 bases and the J gene end by 2 bases; junction bases not matched to a gene: 6. The CDR3 nucleotides are TGTGCTAGTGGTTTGAGTGGGCAGGGGGCCTATAATTCACCCCTCCACTTT. Translation: CASGLSGQGAYNSPLHF.

In DNA, the CDR3 is TGTGCCAGCAGTTCCCCGTCGGGGAATTACGAGCAGTACTTC. This encodes CASSSPSGNYEQYF. J is TRBJ2-7 and V is TRBV28; D is possibly TRBD2 (5 bases). The CDR3 is 14 amino acids. CDR1 is MDHEN and CDR2 is SYDVKM in the germline V gene. V gave up 4 bases and J gave up 4 bases, with 14 bases separating them.

This rearrangement joins TRBV18 to TRBJ2-6; 7 nucleotides match TRBD2. The CDR3 has 18 residues. CDR1 and CDR2 from the germline V gene are KGHSH and LQKENI. The junction had 9 bases not matched to a gene; V was cut back by 4 bases and J by 0 bases. The CDR3 coding sequence is TGTGCCAGCTCACTCTTTGGGGACTACCCCTCTGGGGCCAACGTCCTGACTTTC. Its translation is CASSLFGDYPSGANVLTF.

The chain employs TRBV18 and TRBJ2-1; possibly TRBD2 for D (5 bases). CDR1 KGHSH and CDR2 LQKENI come from the germline V gene. V dropped 2 bases and J dropped 1 base, with 9 bases sitting between them. The length of the CDR3 is 15 residues. This CDR3 reads CASSPKRGSYNEQFF. DNA for the CDR3: TGTGCCAGCTCACCAAAACGGGGTTCCTACAATGAGCAGTTCTTC.

The V gene is TRBV6-2 or TRBV6-3, the J gene TRBJ2-3, with 10 bases aligning to TRBD2. The trim removed 6 bases at V and 3 bases at J, leaving 9 bases unmatched. Germline CDR1 reads MNHEY; CDR2 reads SVGEGT. This CDR3 comprises 16 residues. Here the CDR3 reads CASSPTSGGATDTQYF. CDR3 DNA: TGTGCCAGCAGCCCTACCAGCGGGGGGGCAACAGATACGCAGTATTTT.

This chain links TRBV4-3 with TRBJ1-2, with D possibly TRBD1 on 5 matching bases. Germline CDR1 is LGHNA and CDR2 is YSLEER. V was trimmed by 1 base and J by 0 bases, leaving 6 bases between them. The CDR3 is 14 amino acids. The DNA of the CDR3 is TGCGCCAGCAGCCAAGGGGGCCCTAACTATGGCTACACCTTC. Encoded protein: CASSQGGPNYGYTF.

V and J are TRBV2 and TRBJ1-2; possibly TRBD1 for D (5 bases). The CDR3 spans 13 residues. Germline loops: CDR1 SNHLY, CDR2 FYNNEI. Trimming cost V 3 bases and J 4 bases, with 9 bases left between them. CDR3 sequence: CASSEAGVYGYTF. CDR3 nucleotide sequence: TGTGCCAGCAGTGAGGCGGGGGTCTATGGCTACACCTTC.

V is TRBV27 and J is TRBJ2-1, with D tentatively TRBD2 (6 bases). CDR1 and CDR2 (germline): MNHEY, SMNVEV (reference sequence). The CDR3 length is 16 residues. V lost 6 bases and J lost 0, with 15 bases in between. DNA of the CDR3: TGTGCCAGCAGCGGGCGTCGGGGGTCCTCCTACAATGAGCAGTTCTTC. Translated: CASSGRRGSSYNEQFF.

CDR3 in amino acids: CASSLDRGYTDTQYF. The CDR3 bases are TGTGCCAGCAGCTTAGATCGAGGTTACACAGATACGCAGTATTTT. The chain recombines TRBV7-2 with TRBJ2-3, with D unclear. The germline V and J ends were trimmed by 1 base and 2 bases, with 10 bases remaining between them. CDR1 and CDR2 (germline): SGHTA, FQGNSA. The length of the CDR3 is 15 residues.

This chain links TRBV10-1 with TRBJ2-2; possibly TRBD1 for D (5 bases). The CDR3 runs 14 residues. V was trimmed by 4 bases and J by 2 bases, leaving 8 bases between them. Germline-derived CDR1 and CDR2 are WNHNN and SYGVQD (reference sequence). In nucleotides, the CDR3 is TGCGCCAGCAGTGTGCAGGGTAACACCGGGGAGCTGTTTTTT. It specifies CASSVQGNTGELFF.

This clone has only a few counts. One junction end disagrees with the germline gene, perhaps due to a read error. This chain links TRBV7-9 with TRBJ1-2; a weak D match, TRBD1 (5 bases). Germline V gives CDR1 SEHNR, CDR2 FQNEAQ (reference sequence). This CDR3 comprises 9 residues. The CDR3, as DNA: TGTGCCAGCAGCCTTTTCGACAGCTTC. Translating it yields CASSLFDSF.

This chain links TRBV10-2 with TRBJ2-1; D may be TRBD2 (7 bases). The V end was cut by 4 bases, the J end by 3 bases, with 16 bases between. CDR1 is WSHSY and CDR2 is SAAADI in the germline V gene. The CDR3 covers 16 residues. CDR3 sequence reads: CASSALAGANYNEQFF. CDR3 coding DNA: TGCGCCAGCAGTGCCCTGGCGGGGGCGAACTACAATGAGCAGTTCTTC.

The genes are TRBV7-3 and TRBJ2-1; D is unresolved. The CDR3 sequence is 13 residues long. Germline CDR1 SGHTA, CDR2 FQGTGA. The V gene lost 1 base and the J gene lost 4 bases, with 5 bases spanning the gap. CDR3 sequence (DNA): TGTGCCAGCAGCTTAAATCCTTACAATGAGCAGTTCTTC. As protein: CASSLNPYNEQFF.

This chain joins TRBV30 and TRBJ2-3; 8 nucleotides agree with TRBD2. The germline gives CDR1 GTSNPN, CDR2 SVGIG (reference sequence). The ends lost 0 bases at V and 4 bases at J; junction bases unmatched: 6. This CDR3 has 15 residues. This CDR3 reads CAWSVGAGGPDTQYF. The CDR3 region has the DNA TGTGCCTGGAGTGTAGGGGCGGGAGGCCCAGATACGCAGTATTTT.

The chain joins TRBV4-3 to TRBJ2-2; TRBD2 aligns across 11 bases. V shed 4 bases, J shed 1 base, and the junction held 11 bases outside the gene matches. CDR1 LGHNA and CDR2 YSLEER come from the germline V gene. This CDR3 has 19 residues. The CDR3 reads CASSLVLLAGEVNTGELFF. The CDR3, as DNA: TGCGCCAGCAGCCTAGTGTTACTAGCGGGGGAGGTGAACACCGGGGAGCTGTTTTTT.